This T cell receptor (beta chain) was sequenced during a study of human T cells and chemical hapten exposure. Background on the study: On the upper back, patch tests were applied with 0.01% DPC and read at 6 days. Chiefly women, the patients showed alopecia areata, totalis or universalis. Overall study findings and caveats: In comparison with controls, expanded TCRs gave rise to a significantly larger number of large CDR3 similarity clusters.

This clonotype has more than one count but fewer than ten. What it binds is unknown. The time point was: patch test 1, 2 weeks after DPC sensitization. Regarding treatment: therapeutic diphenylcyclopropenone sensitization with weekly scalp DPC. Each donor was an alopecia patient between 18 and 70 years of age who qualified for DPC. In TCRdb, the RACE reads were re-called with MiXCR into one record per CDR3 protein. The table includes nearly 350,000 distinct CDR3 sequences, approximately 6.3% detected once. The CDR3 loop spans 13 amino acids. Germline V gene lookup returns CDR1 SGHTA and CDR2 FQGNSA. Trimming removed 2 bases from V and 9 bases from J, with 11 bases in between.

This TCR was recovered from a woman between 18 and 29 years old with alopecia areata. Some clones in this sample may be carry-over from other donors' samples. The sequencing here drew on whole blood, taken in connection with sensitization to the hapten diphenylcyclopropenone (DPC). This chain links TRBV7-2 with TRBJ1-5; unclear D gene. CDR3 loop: CASSLPQAGPQHF. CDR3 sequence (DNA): TGTGCCAGCAGCTTACCGCAGGCAGGGCCCCAGCATTTT.